The clone carrying this T cell receptor (beta chain) has more than one count but fewer than ten. What it recognizes is unknown. The sample comes from a study of T cell repertoires in cytomegalovirus infection. As for the study in general: It was the public TCR beta signatures that indicated both CMV infection and matching HLA type. Regarding the study as a whole: Cumulated frequencies of public TCR beta families served to identify carriers of CMV plus the relevant HLA. The study found HLA-C-restricted CMV-specific TCR beta clonotypes dominating the ex vivo response.

Trimming pared 5 bases from V and 1 base from J, leaving 15 bases between. This CDR3 has 15 residues. Germline loops: CDR1 SGHTA, CDR2 FQGNSA. TCRdb analysed the reads with MiXCR anew, one entry per CDR3 protein. The sample has 200,000 to 250,000 distinct CDR3 sequences, over 20% seen once. The V gene is TRBV7-2, the J gene TRBJ2-7, with D perhaps being TRBD1 or TRBD2 (6 bases each). The sample taken for sequencing was CD8+ T cells from PBMCs. This TCR came from a human donor in good health (CMV status not recorded). Some clones in this sample may be carry-over from other donors' samples. The DNA for the CDR3 is TGTGCCAGCAGCCCGTACGGGGGCGGATCCTACGAGCAGTACTTC. It encodes CASSPYGGGSYEQYF.